This T cell receptor beta chain was sequenced for a study of Ad26.COV2.S vaccination and SARS-CoV-2 variants. Study overall: Recipients of Ad26.COV2.S got it intramuscularly, once or twice 56 days apart.

About this clone: What it binds is unknown.

The V gene's germline CDR1 is SGHRS and CDR2 YFSETQ. V lost 0 bases and J lost 0, with 8 bases in between. There are 15 residues in the CDR3. This sample's treatment: some 20 received Ad26.COV2.S at low or high dose, single or two shots; about 5 received placebo; per-sample allocation not given. After the first vaccine or placebo injection, samples were drawn on day 63. The data were produced by immunoSEQ multiplex PCR, yet TCRdb's version contains in-frame clones alone and is incomplete. This sample has about 400,000 clones, with roughly nine tenths found just once. Study results and limitations: Breadth and depth estimates from TCRs may understate total T cell responses. Non-spike TCR breadth was similar in vaccine and placebo recipients.

V gene TRBV5-1 combines with J gene TRBJ2-3, with unresolved D. The clonotype originates from a person between 18 and 65 years old who received the Ad26.COV2.S COVID-19 vaccine or a placebo. The sample in question was peripheral blood, obtained in a trial of Ad26.COV2.S vaccine versus placebo. The DNA of the CDR3 is TGCGCCAGCAGCTTGGAGGCTCCCAGCACAGATACGCAGTATTTT. It translates to CASSLEAPSTDTQYF.